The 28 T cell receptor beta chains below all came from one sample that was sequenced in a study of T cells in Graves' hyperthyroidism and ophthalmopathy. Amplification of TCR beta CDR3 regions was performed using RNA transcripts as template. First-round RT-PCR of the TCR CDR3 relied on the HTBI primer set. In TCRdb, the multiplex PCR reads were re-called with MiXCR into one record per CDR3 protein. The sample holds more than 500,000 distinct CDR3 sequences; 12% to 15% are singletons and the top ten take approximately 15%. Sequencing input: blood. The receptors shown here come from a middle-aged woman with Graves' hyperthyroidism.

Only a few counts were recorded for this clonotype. The CDR3 DNA sequence: TGTGCCACCAGCAGAGATCAAGGGGATGCGGCTTTCTTT. As protein: CATSRDQGDAAFF. V is TRBV15 and J is TRBJ1-1; D is possibly TRBD1 (5 bases). Trimming removed 0 bases from V and 11 bases from J, with 13 bases in between. The CDR3 consists of 13 residues. Germline V gene lookup returns CDR1 LNHNV and CDR2 YYDKDF (reference sequence).

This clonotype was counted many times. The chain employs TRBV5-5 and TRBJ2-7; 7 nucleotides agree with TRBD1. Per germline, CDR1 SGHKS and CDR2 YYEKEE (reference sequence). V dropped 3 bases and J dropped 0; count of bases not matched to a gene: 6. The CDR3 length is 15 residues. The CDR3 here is CASSSDRVLSYEQYF. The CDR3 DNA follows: TGTGCCAGCAGCTCCGACAGGGTGCTCTCCTACGAGCAGTACTTC.

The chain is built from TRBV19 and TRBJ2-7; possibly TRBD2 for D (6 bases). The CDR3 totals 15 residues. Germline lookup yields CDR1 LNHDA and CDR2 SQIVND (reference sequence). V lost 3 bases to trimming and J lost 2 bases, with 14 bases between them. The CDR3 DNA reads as TGTGCCAGTAGTATTAGCGGACCACTGACCTACGAGCAGTACTTC. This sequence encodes CASSISGPLTYEQYF.

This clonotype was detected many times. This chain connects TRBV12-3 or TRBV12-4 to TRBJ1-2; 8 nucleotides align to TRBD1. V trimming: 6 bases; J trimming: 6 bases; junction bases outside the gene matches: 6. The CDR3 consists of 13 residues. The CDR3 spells CASRPGQGHGYTF. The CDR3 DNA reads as TGTGCCAGCAGACCAGGACAGGGCCATGGCTACACCTTC.

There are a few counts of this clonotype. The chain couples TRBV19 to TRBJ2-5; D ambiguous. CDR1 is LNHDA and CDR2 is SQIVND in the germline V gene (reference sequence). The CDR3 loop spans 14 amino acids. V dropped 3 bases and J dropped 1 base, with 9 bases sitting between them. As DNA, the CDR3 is TGTGCCAGTAGTATGATTCAGTCCCAAGAGACCCAGTACTTC. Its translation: CASSMIQSQETQYF.

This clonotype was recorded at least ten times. This CDR3 is CSARDIFGNEQFF. The DNA for the CDR3 is TGCAGTGCTAGAGATATTTTCGGAAATGAGCAGTTCTTC. This chain links TRBV20-1 with TRBJ2-1, with D unclear. V was shortened by 0 bases and J by 7 bases, with 10 bases between the two germline ends. The CDR3 extends over 13 amino acids. Looked up from germline, CDR1 is DFQATT and CDR2 is SNEGSKA (reference sequence).

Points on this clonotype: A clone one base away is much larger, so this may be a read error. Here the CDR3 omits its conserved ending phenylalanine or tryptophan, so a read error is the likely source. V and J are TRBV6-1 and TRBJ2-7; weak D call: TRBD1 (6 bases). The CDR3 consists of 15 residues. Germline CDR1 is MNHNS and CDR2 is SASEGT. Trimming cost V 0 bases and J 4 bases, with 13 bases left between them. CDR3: CASSEAWDTTYEQYL. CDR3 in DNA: TGTGCCAGCAGTGAAGCATGGGACACCACTTACGAGCAGTACCTC.

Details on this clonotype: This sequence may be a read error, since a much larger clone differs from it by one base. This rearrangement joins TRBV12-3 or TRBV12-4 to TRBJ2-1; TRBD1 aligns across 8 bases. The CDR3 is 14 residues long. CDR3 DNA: TGTGCCAGCACCTGGGACAGGATAAACAATGAGCGGTTCTTC. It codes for CASTWDRINNERFF.

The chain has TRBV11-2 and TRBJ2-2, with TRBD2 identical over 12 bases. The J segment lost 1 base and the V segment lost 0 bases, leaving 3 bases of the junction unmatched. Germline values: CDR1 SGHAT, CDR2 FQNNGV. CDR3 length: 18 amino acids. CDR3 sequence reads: CASSLDLLAGGNTGELFF. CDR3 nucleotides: TGTGCCAGCAGCTTAGATTTACTAGCGGGAGGGAACACCGGGGAGCTGTTTTTT.

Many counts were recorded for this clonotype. The CDR3 DNA reads as TGTGCCGGGTCCATTGGGACTAGCTCCTACAATGAGCAGTTCTTC. Protein product: CAGSIGTSSYNEQFF. This chain uses TRBV2 with TRBJ2-1, with 8 bases identical to TRBD2. The V segment lost 11 bases and the J segment 0 bases; nucleotides outside the gene matches: 9. This CDR3 comprises 15 residues. CDR1 SNHLY and CDR2 FYNNEI come from the germline V gene.

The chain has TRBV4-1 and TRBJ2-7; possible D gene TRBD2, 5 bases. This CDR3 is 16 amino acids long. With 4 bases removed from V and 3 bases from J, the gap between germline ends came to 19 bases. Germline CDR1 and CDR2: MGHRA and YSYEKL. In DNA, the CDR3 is TGCGCCAGCAGCCCAGGTACAACGGACGGGGTCTACGAGCAGTACTTC. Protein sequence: CASSPGTTDGVYEQYF.

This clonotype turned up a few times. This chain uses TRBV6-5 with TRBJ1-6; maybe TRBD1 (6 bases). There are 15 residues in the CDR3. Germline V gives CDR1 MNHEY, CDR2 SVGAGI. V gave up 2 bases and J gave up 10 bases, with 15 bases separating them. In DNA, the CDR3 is TGTGCCAGCAGTTACGAGTACAGGGTCGGCTCACCCCTCCACTTT. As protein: CASSYEYRVGSPLHF.

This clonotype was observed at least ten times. CDR3 residues: CSPHLRRMNQPQHF. In DNA, the CDR3 is TGCAGTCCCCACCTCCGACGGATGAATCAGCCCCAGCATTTT. The chain is built from TRBV20-1 and TRBJ1-5; no clear D gene. Trimming shortened V by 8 bases and J by 4 bases, and 18 bases separated the two germline ends. CDR3 length: 14 residues. Germline V gene data show CDR1 as DFQATT and CDR2 as SNEGSKA (reference sequence).

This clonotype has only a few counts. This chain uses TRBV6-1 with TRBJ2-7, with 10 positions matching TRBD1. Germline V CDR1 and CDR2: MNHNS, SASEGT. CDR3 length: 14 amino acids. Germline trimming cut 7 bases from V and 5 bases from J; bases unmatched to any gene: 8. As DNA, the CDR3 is TGTGCCAGCAATTTAGACAGGGGGCACGACGAGCAGTACTTC. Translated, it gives CASNLDRGHDEQYF.

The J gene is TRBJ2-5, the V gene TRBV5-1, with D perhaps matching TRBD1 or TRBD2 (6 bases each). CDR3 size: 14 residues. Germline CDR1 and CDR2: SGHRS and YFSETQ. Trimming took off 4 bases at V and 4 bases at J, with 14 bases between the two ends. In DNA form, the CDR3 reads TGCGCCAGCAGCACGGAGGGGGTGGGAGAGACCCAGTACTTC. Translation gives CASSTEGVGETQYF. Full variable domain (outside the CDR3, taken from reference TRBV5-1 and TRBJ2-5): KAGVTQTPRYLIKTRGQQVTLSCSPISGHRSVSWYQQTPGQGLQFLFEYFSETQRNKGNFPGRFSGRQFSNSRSEMNVSTLELGDSALYLCASSTEGVGETQYFGPGTRLLVL.

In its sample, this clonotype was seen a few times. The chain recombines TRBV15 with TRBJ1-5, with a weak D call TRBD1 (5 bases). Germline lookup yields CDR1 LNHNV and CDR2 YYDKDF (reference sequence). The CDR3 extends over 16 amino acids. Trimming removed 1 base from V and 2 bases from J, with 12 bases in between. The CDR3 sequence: CATSRGRDGGNQPQHF. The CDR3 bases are TGTGCCACCAGCAGAGGGAGGGACGGCGGCAATCAGCCCCAGCATTTT.

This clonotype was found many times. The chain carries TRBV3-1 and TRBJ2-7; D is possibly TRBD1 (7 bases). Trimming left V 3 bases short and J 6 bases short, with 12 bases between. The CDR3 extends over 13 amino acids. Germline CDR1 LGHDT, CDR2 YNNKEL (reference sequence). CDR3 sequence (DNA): TGTGCCAGCAGCCACAGGGGGGATCGCGAGCAGTACTTC. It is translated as CASSHRGDREQYF.

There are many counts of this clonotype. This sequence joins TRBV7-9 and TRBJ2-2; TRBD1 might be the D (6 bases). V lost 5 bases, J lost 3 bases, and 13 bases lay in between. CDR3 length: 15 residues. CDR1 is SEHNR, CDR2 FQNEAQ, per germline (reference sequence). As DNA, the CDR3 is TGTGCCAGCAGCAAGAGGACAGCGGACACCGGGGAGCTGTTTTTT. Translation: CASSKRTADTGELFF.

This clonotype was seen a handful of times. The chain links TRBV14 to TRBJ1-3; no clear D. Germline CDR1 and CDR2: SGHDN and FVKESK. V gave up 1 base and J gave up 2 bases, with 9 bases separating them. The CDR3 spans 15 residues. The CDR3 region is CASSQVAGAGNTIYF. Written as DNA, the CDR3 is TGTGCCAGCAGCCAAGTTGCAGGCGCTGGAAACACCATATATTTT. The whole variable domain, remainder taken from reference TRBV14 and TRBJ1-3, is EAGVTQFPSHSVIEKGQTVTLRCDPISGHDNLYWYRRVMGKEIKFLLHFVKESKQDESGMPNNRFLAERTGGTYSTLKVQPAELEDSGVYFCASSQVAGAGNTIYFGEGSWLTVV.

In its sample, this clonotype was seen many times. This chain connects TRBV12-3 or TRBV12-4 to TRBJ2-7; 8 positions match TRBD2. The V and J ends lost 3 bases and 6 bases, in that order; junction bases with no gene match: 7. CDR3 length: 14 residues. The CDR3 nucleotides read TGTGCCAGCAGTTTTACTAGCGGTCAATCCGAGCAGTACTTC. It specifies CASSFTSGQSEQYF.

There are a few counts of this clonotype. The CDR3 loop reads CASSAQRGVAAYEQYF. As DNA, the CDR3 is TGTGCCAGCAGCGCCCAAAGAGGGGTAGCGGCCTACGAGCAGTACTTC. The rearrangement links TRBV11-2 to TRBJ2-7, with TRBD2 as a possible D gene (6 bases). The CDR3 loop spans 16 amino acids. Between the trimmed V and J ends, which lost 5 bases and 2 bases, there was a span of 19 bases. Germline V gene data show CDR1 as SGHAT and CDR2 as FQNNGV.

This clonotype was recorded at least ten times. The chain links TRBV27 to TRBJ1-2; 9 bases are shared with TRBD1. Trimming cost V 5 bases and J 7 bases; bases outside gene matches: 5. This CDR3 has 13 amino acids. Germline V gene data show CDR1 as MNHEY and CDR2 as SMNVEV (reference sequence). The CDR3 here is CASSPGTGFGYTF. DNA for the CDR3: TGTGCCAGCAGTCCCGGGACAGGGTTTGGCTACACCTTC.

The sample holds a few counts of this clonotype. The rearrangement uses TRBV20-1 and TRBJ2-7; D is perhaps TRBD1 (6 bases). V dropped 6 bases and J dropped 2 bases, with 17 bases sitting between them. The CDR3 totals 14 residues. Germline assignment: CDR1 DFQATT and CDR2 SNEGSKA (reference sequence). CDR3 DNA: TGCAGTGCAAGAACCCCGACAGGAACCTACGAGCAGTACTTC. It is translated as CSARTPTGTYEQYF.

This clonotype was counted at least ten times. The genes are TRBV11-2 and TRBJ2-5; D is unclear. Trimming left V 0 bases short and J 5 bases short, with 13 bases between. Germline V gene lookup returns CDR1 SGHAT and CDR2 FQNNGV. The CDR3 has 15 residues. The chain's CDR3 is CASSLEGYSQETQYF. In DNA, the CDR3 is TGTGCCAGCAGCTTAGAGGGGTACAGTCAGGAGACCCAGTACTTC.

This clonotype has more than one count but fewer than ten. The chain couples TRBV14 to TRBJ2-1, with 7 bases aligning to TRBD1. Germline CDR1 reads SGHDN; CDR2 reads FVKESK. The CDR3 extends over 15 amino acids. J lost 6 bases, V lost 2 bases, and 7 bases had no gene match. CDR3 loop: CASSQTAGTVNEQFF. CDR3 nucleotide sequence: TGTGCCAGCAGCCAAACGGCCGGGACAGTCAATGAGCAGTTCTTC.

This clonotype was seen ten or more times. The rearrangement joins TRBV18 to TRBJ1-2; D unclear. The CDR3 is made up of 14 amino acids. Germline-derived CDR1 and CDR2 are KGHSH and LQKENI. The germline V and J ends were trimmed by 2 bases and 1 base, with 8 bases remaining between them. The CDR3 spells CASSPEAFNYGYTF. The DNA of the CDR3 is TGTGCCAGCTCACCAGAAGCTTTTAACTATGGCTACACCTTC.

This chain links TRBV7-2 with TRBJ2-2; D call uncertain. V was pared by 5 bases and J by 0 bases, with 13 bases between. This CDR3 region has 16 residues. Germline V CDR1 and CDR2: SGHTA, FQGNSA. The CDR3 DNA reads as TGTGCCAGCAGCCCTAAGGCGGACCCGAACACCGGGGAGCTGTTTTTT. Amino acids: CASSPKADPNTGELFF.

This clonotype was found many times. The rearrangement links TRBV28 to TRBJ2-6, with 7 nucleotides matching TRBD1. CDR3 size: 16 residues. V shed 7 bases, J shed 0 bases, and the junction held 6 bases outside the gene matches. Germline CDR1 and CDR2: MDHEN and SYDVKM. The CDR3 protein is CASTLNRGSGANVLTF. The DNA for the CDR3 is TGTGCCAGCACGTTAAACAGGGGCTCTGGGGCCAACGTCCTGACTTTC.